These 18 T cell receptor beta chains originate from one sample sequenced in a study of blood T cell repertoires in COVID-19. Sequenced by immunoSEQ multiplex PCR; TCRdb stores in-frame clones only, minus some. The sample contains 59,000 or so clones, around 81% of which appear only once. Specimen: peripheral blood. The source is a woman of 80 years or more with active or convalescent COVID-19.

This clone was observed a few times. This chain links TRBV2 with TRBJ1-6; 8 bases map to TRBD1. The germline CDR1 and CDR2 sequences are SNHLY and FYNNEI. V was clipped by 6 bases and J by 9 bases; unmatched bases: 1. The CDR3 contains 12 residues. The CDR3 DNA reads as TGTGCCAGCAGGACAGGGGTTTCACCCCTCCACTTT. It translates to CASRTGVSPLHF.

This clone was seen only a few times. This sequence joins TRBV13 and TRBJ1-2; weak D call: TRBD1 (5 bases). Trimming cost V 3 bases and J 2 bases, with 19 bases left between them. This CDR3 is built from 17 residues. The germline CDR1 and CDR2 sequences are PRHDT and FYEKMQ (reference sequence). This chain's CDR3 is CASSFSGSFTGNYGYTF. In DNA, the CDR3 is TGTGCCAGCAGCTTCAGCGGGTCCTTTACAGGCAACTATGGCTACACCTTC. The full variable domain, with the rest looked up from reference TRBV13 and TRBJ1-2, is AAGVIQSPRHLIKEKRETATLKCYPIPRHDTVYWYQQGPGQDPQFLISFYEKMQSDKGSIPDRFSAQQFSDYHSELNMSSLELGDSALYFCASSFSGSFTGNYGYTFGSGTRLTVV.

The rearrangement links TRBV5-8 to TRBJ2-1; 11 nucleotides agree with TRBD2. Germline values: CDR1 SGHTS, CDR2 YDEGEE. This CDR3 contains 14 residues. With 2 bases clipped from V and 10 bases from J, the junction kept 5 bases outside the gene matches. CDR3: CASSFLAGGGEQFF. The CDR3 nucleotides read TGTGCCAGCAGCTTTTTAGCGGGGGGGGGCGAGCAGTTCTTC.

This clone was observed once. The rearrangement uses TRBV7-2 and TRBJ2-5; TRBD2 aligns across 7 bases. CDR1 SGHTA and CDR2 FQGNSA come from the germline V gene. V lost 4 bases and J lost 3; bases outside the gene matches: 5. This CDR3 has 14 residues. In DNA, the CDR3 is TGTGCCAGCAGCTCTCTAGCGGCGGAAGAGACCCAGTACTTC. Its translation is CASSSLAAEETQYF.

The J gene is TRBJ2-3, the V gene TRBV7-2; 11 bases are a match to TRBD2. After removal of 4 bases from V and 0 bases from J, the junction contained 3 bases not matched to a gene. Germline V gene sequence: CDR1 SGHTA, CDR2 FQGNSA. The CDR3 consists of 16 residues. CDR3 bases: TGTGCCAGCAGCTCCCGACTAGCGGGGAGCACAGATACGCAGTATTTT. This codes for CASSSRLAGSTDTQYF.

The V call is TRBV5-8, the J call TRBJ2-3, with D possibly being TRBD1 (6 bases). Germline values: CDR1 SGHTS, CDR2 YDEGEE. The CDR3 runs to 16 residues. V dropped 3 bases and J dropped 0 bases, with 14 bases sitting between them. Here the CDR3 reads CASSSYTGPSTDTQYF. CDR3 nucleotides: TGTGCCAGCAGCTCCTACACAGGGCCAAGCACAGATACGCAGTATTTT.

This rearrangement joins TRBV10-2 to TRBJ2-1; 7 nucleotides match TRBD1. The V and J ends lost 6 bases and 3 bases, in that order; junction bases with no gene match: 5. Germline V gene data show CDR1 as WSHSY and CDR2 as SAAADI. CDR3 length: 14 amino acids. CDR3 amino acids: CASSPGQYYNEQFF. In nucleotides, the CDR3 is TGCGCCAGCAGCCCGGGACAGTACTACAATGAGCAGTTCTTC.

The CDR3 loop is CASSPQTGGVAEAFF. For the CDR3, the DNA is TGTGCCAGCAGTCCACAGACAGGGGGCGTCGCTGAAGCTTTCTTT. The rearrangement links TRBV28 to TRBJ1-1; 10 positions agree with TRBD1. After removal of 5 bases from V and 6 bases from J, the junction contained 9 bases not matched to a gene. The CDR3 is 15 amino acids. Germline lookup yields CDR1 MDHEN and CDR2 SYDVKM.

This clone was seen many times. The J gene is TRBJ1-2, the V gene TRBV4-3; D remains unclear. The V end lost 1 base, the J end lost 3 bases, and 9 bases lay between the germline ends. The germline V gene has CDR1 LGHNA and CDR2 YSLEER. CDR3 length: 14 residues. The CDR3 sequence is CASSQAAGDYGYTF. The CDR3 nucleotides are TGCGCCAGCAGCCAAGCGGCCGGAGACTATGGCTACACCTTC.

V and J are TRBV10-3 and TRBJ2-1; TRBD2 might be the D (7 bases). Trimming pared 1 base from V and 0 bases from J, leaving 13 bases between. The CDR3 has 17 amino acids. CDR1 is ENHRY and CDR2 is SYGVKD in the germline V gene. CDR3 DNA sequence: TGTGCCATCAGTGAGTATGGGGGGGCAAGCTCCTACAATGAGCAGTTCTTC. Protein product: CAISEYGGASSYNEQFF.

V and J are TRBV18 and TRBJ1-1; 7 positions match TRBD1. This CDR3 is 14 amino acids long. Losses at the gene ends were 4 bases for V and 2 bases for J; bases not matched to a gene: 4. The V gene's germline CDR1 is KGHSH and CDR2 LQKENI. The CDR3: CASSQGQTNTEAFF. CDR3 nucleotide sequence: TGTGCCAGCTCACAGGGACAGACAAACACTGAAGCTTTCTTT.

This chain uses TRBV2 with TRBJ2-2; the D gene is possibly TRBD1 (5 bases). V lost 8 bases to trimming and J lost 1 base, with 14 bases between them. CDR1 is SNHLY and CDR2 is FYNNEI in the germline V gene. This CDR3 has 15 residues. The CDR3 coding sequence is TGTGCCAGCGAATGGGCACAGGTGAACACCGGGGAGCTGTTTTTT. Amino acid sequence: CASEWAQVNTGELFF.

This clone has just one count. V is TRBV4-3 and J is TRBJ1-2, with D hard to call. Germline loops: CDR1 LGHNA, CDR2 YSLEER. The CDR3 sequence is 17 residues long. The V end was cut by 4 bases, the J end by 2 bases, with 20 bases between. The CDR3 DNA reads as TGCGCCAGCAGCCGAAGCTACGTGGAGGGAGGAAACTATGGCTACACCTTC. Its protein is CASSRSYVEGGNYGYTF.

This clone appeared once. The genes are TRBV27 and TRBJ1-1; possible D gene TRBD1, 6 bases. Germline V gives CDR1 MNHEY, CDR2 SMNVEV (reference sequence). This CDR3 comprises 13 residues. Trimming took off 7 bases at V and 5 bases at J, with 14 bases between the two ends. CDR3 DNA sequence: TGTGCCAGCACCTTTAGGGGGGGGACTGAAGCTTTCTTT. Its protein is CASTFRGGTEAFF.

The rearrangement links TRBV7-3 to TRBJ2-1; 10 bases align to TRBD1. V gave up 8 bases and J gave up 4 bases; unmatched junction bases: 11. This CDR3 contains 16 residues. CDR1 SGHTA and CDR2 FQGTGA come from the germline V gene. This chain's CDR3 is CASGPSGTGVYNEQFF. Here the CDR3 DNA reads TGTGCCAGCGGACCCTCCGGGACAGGGGTTTACAATGAGCAGTTCTTC.

The V call is TRBV5-6, the J call TRBJ2-2; 7 bases are shared with TRBD2. This CDR3 spans 17 amino acids. Germline assignment: CDR1 SGHDT and CDR2 YYEEEE. V shed 1 base and J 1 base; nucleotides not matched to a gene: 7. The CDR3 DNA follows: TGTGCCAGCAGCTTGTGGGTCGGACTAGGGAACACCGGGGAGCTGTTTTTT. This translates into CASSLWVGLGNTGELFF.

The CDR3 is CASSLFETGVTYEQYF. CDR3 sequence (DNA): TGTGCCAGCAGCTTGTTTGAGACAGGGGTCACCTACGAGCAGTACTTC. This chain uses TRBV5-6 with TRBJ2-7; 8 positions match TRBD1. CDR3 length equals 16 residues. CDR1 and CDR2 (germline): SGHDT, YYEEEE. Trimming removed 1 base from V and 2 bases from J; junction bases left unmatched: 8.

The chain employs TRBV5-6 and TRBJ2-5; 15 bases line up with TRBD2. CDR1 and CDR2 (germline): SGHDT, YYEEEE. The V and J ends lost 3 bases and 4 bases, in that order; junction bases with no gene match: 7. This CDR3 has 17 residues. CDR3 bases: TGTGCCAGCAGCTGGGGACTAGCGGGGGGAAGTGGAGAGACCCAGTACTTC. It yields the protein CASSWGLAGGSGETQYF.